The 7 T cell receptor beta chains presented below share a single source sample, sequenced in a study of low-dose radiotherapy and immunotherapy resistance in tumors. TRAV- and TRBV-specific primers primed first-strand cDNA, covering alpha and beta chains. TCR amplification ran 20 PCR cycles using constant-region and V-primer adapter primers. TCRdb fed the reads into MiXCR, producing one record per CDR3 protein. The table records tens of thousands of distinct CDR3 sequences, roughly a sixth of them present only once. Time point described: before trial treatment. The sample was PBMCs, taken before treatment. All receptors derive from a male donor with prostate cancer.

The table lists this clonotype with many counts. The chain uses TRBV19 and TRBJ2-5; the D gene is possibly TRBD2 (6 bases). The V end lost 4 bases, the J end lost 7 bases, and 13 bases lay between the germline ends. The germline gives CDR1 LNHDA, CDR2 SQIVND (reference sequence). The CDR3 has 13 residues. The CDR3 DNA reads as TGTGCCAGTAGTAGAGGACTAACGGGGACCCAGTACTTC. Amino acid sequence: CASSRGLTGTQYF.

This clonotype occurred many times. This rearrangement joins TRBV27 to TRBJ2-7, with D perhaps TRBD1 (5 bases). CDR1 is MNHEY, CDR2 SMNVEV, per germline (reference sequence). V was clipped by 3 bases and J by 1 base, with 13 bases between them. The CDR3 consists of 15 residues. In nucleotides, the CDR3 is TGTGCCAGCAGTTTTGGGCAGGGCCCTTCCTACGAGCAGTACTTC. Amino acid sequence: CASSFGQGPSYEQYF.

At least ten counts were recorded for this clonotype. The chain has TRBV7-2 and TRBJ2-3; D is unresolved. The germline V gene encodes CDR1 SGHTA and CDR2 FQGNSA. CDR3 length: 14 residues. The V and J ends lost 1 base and 0 bases respectively, with 5 bases between them. CDR3 DNA: TGTGCCAGCAGCTTAGTGGTCAGCACAGATACGCAGTATTTT. Its translation is CASSLVVSTDTQYF.

This clonotype appeared many times. The gene calls are TRBV6-6 and TRBJ2-1; 9 bases map to TRBD2. The V segment lost 4 bases and the J segment 9 bases; nucleotides outside the gene matches: 7. CDR1 and CDR2 from the germline V gene are MNHNY and SVGAGI (reference sequence). This CDR3 spans 14 amino acids. In DNA form, the CDR3 reads TGTGCCAGCAGTTCCGGGACTAGCTTTGGTGAGCAGTTCTTC. It encodes CASSSGTSFGEQFF.

There are many counts of this clonotype. J is TRBJ2-3 and V is TRBV2; D is perhaps TRBD2 (5 bases). V was cut by 8 bases and J by 1 base, with 10 bases left in between. The CDR3 consists of 13 residues. Germline V lookup: CDR1 SNHLY, CDR2 FYNNEI. The CDR3 spells CASRGMGTDTQYF. CDR3 sequence (DNA): TGTGCCAGCCGGGGTATGGGCACAGATACGCAGTATTTT.

This clonotype was observed many times. The chain is built from TRBV29-1 and TRBJ1-1; a possible D gene is TRBD1 (5 bases). The ends were cut back, 0 bases at V and 4 bases at J, with 12 bases in the middle. Germline CDR1 SQVTM, CDR2 ANQGSEA. CDR3 length equals 14 residues. The CDR3: CSVEEYGGGTEAFF. The CDR3 region has the DNA TGCAGCGTTGAAGAGTACGGGGGGGGCACTGAAGCTTTCTTT. The variable domain in full, completed from reference TRBV29-1 and TRBJ1-1, reads SAVISQKPSRDICQRGTSLTIQCQVDSQVTMMFWYRQQPGQSLTLIATANQGSEATYESGFVIDKFPISRPNLTFSTLTVSNMSPEDSSIYLCSVEEYGGGTEAFFGQGTRLTVV.

This clonotype was observed at least ten times. The V call is TRBV7-9, the J call TRBJ2-1; a weak D match, TRBD2 (5 bases). CDR3 length: 13 amino acids. The V end lost 1 base, the J end lost 9 bases, and 10 bases lay between the germline ends. Germline CDR1 is SEHNR and CDR2 is FQNEAQ (reference sequence). CDR3 sequence (DNA): TGTGCCAGCAGCTTAGTGTTTGAGGGTGAGCAGTTCTTC. This translates into CASSLVFEGEQFF.